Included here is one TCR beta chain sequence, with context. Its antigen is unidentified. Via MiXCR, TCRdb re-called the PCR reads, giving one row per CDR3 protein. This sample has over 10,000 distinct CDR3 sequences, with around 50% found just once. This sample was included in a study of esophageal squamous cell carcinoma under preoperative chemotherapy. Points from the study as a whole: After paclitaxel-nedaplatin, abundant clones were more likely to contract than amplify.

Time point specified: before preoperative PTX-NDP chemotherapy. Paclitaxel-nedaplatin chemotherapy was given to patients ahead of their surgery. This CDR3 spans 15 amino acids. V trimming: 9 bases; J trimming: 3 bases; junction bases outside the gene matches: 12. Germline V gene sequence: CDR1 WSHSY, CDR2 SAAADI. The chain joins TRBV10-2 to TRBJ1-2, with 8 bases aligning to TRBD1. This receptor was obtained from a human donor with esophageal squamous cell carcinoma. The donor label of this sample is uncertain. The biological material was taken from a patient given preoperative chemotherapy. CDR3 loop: CASTNGTGGDYGYTF. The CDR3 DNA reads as TGCGCCAGTACTAACGGGACAGGCGGAGACTATGGCTACACCTTC.